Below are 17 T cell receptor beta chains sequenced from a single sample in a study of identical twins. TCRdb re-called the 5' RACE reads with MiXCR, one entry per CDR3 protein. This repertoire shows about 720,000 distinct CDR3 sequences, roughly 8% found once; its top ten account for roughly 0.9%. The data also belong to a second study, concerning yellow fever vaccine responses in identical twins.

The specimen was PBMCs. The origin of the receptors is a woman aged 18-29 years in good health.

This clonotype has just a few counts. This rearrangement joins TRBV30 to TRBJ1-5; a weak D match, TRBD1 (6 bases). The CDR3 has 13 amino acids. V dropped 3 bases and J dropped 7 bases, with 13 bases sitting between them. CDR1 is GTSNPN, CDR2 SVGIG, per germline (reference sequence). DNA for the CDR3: TGTGCCTGGAGCCCTAGGGGGACCCAGCCCCAGCATTTT. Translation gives CAWSPRGTQPQHF.

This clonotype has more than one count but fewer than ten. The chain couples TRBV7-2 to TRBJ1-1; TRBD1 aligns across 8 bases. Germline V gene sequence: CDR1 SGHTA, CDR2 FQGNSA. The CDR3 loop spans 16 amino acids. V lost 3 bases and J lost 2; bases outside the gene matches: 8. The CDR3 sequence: CASSFPEGQVNTEAFF. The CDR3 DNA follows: TGTGCCAGCAGCTTCCCAGAGGGACAGGTTAACACTGAAGCTTTCTTT.

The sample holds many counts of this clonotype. DNA of the CDR3: TGCAGTGCTGTCCTGGGATACACAGATACGCAGTATTTT. Protein sequence: CSAVLGYTDTQYF. The rearrangement links TRBV20-1 to TRBJ2-3; D remains ambiguous. Looked up from germline, CDR1 is DFQATT and CDR2 is SNEGSKA (reference sequence). This CDR3 is built from 13 residues. V was trimmed by 5 bases and J by 2 bases, leaving 11 bases between them.

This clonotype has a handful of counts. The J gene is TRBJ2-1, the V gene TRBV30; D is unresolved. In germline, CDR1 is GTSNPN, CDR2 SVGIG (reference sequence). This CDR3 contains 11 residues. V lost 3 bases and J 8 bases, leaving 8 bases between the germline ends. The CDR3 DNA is TGTGCCTGGAGCGCCAACGATGAGCAGTTCTTC. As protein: CAWSANDEQFF. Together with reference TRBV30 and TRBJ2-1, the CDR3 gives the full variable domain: SQTIHQWPATLVQPVGSPLSLECTVEGTSNPNLYWYRQAAGRGLQLLFYSVGIGQISSEVPQNLSASRPQDRQFILSSKKLLLSDSGFYLCAWSANDEQFFGPGTRLTVL.

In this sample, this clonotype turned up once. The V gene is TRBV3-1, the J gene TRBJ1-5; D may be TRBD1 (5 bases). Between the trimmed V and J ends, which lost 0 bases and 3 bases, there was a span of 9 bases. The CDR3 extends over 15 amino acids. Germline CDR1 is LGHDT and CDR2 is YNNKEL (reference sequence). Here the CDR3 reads CASSQEAGNNQPQHF. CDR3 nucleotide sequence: TGTGCCAGCAGCCAAGAGGCAGGGAACAATCAGCCCCAGCATTTT.

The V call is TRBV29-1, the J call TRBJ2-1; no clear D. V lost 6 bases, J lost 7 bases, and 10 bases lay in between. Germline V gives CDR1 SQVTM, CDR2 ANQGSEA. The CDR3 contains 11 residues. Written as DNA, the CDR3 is TGCAGCGTCGTAGTACTGAATGAGCAGTTCTTC. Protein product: CSVVVLNEQFF.

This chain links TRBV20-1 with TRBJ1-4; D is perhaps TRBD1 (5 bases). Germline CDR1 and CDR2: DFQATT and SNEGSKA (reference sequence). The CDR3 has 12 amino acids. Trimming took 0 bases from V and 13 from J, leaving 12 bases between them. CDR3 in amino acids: CSAREGASGLFF. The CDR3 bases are TGCAGTGCTAGAGAAGGGGCATCCGGACTGTTTTTT.

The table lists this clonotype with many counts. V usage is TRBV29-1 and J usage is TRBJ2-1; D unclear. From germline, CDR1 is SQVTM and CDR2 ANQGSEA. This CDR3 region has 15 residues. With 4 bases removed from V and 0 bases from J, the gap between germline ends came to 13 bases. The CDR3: CSVVWFDSSYNEQFF. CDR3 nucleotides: TGCAGCGTTGTGTGGTTTGATAGCTCCTACAATGAGCAGTTCTTC.

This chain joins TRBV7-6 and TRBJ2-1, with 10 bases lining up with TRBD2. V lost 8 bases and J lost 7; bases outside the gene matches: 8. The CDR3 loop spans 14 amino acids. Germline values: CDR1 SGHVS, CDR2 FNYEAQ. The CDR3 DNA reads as TGTGCCAGCCAGAAAGCGGGAGGGCCTAATGAGCAGTTCTTC. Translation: CASQKAGGPNEQFF.

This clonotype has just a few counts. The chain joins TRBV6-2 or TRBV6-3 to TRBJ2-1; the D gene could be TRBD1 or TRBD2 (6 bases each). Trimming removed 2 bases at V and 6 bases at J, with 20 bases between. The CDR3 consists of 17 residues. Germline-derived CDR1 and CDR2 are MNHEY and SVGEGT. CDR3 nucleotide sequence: TGTGCCAGCAGTTACCGGGTAGGAGGGACAAGGGGCAATGAGCAGTTCTTC. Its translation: CASSYRVGGTRGNEQFF.

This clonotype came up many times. The CDR3 coding sequence is TGCAGTGCTGGGGGACTAGCGGGAGCTTGGGATACGCAGTATTTT. Translated, it gives CSAGGLAGAWDTQYF. The chain is built from TRBV20-1 and TRBJ2-3; TRBD2 matches at 14 bases. This CDR3 comprises 15 residues. The V and J ends lost 5 bases and 6 bases, in that order; junction bases with no gene match: 7. Per germline, CDR1 DFQATT and CDR2 SNEGSKA (reference sequence).

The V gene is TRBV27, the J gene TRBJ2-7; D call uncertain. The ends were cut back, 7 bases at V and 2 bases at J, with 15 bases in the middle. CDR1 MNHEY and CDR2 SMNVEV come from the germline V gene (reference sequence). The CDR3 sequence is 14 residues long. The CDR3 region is CASKQPSVTYEQYF. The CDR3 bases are TGTGCCAGCAAGCAACCGAGCGTGACCTACGAGCAGTACTTC.

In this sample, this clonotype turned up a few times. The CDR3 DNA reads TGTGCCAGCAGCAGACTAGCGGGTAACCAAGAGACCCAGTACTTC. This codes for CASSRLAGNQETQYF. The chain employs TRBV28 and TRBJ2-5, with 10 bases fitting TRBD2. The CDR3 has 15 amino acids. V shed 6 bases and J 0 bases; nucleotides not matched to a gene: 4. Per the germline V gene, CDR1 is MDHEN and CDR2 is SYDVKM.

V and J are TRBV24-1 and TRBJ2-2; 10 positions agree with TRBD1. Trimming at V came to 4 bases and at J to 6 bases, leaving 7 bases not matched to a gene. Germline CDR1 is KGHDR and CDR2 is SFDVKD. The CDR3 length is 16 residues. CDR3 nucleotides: TGTGCCACCAGTGAATCCGGACAGGGGGAGGCCGGGGAGCTGTTTTTT. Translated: CATSESGQGEAGELFF.

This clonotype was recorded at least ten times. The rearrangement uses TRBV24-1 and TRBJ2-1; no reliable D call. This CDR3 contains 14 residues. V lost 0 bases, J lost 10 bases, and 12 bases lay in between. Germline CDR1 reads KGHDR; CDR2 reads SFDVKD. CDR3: CATSDLSIQDEQFF. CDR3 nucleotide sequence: TGTGCCACCAGTGATTTGTCCATACAAGACGAGCAGTTCTTC.

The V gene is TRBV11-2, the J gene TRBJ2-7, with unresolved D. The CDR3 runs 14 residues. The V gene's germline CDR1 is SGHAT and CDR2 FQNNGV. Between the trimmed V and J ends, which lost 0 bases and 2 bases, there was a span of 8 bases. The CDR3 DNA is TGTGCCAGCAGCTTAGAAGCAGTAGCCTACGAGCAGTACTTC. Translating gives CASSLEAVAYEQYF. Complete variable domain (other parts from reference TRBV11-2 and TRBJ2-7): EAGVAQSPRYKIIEKRQSVAFWCNPISGHATLYWYQQILGQGPKLLIQFQNNGVVDDSQLPKDRFSAERLKGVDSTLKIQPAKLEDSAVYLCASSLEAVAYEQYFGPGTRLTVT.

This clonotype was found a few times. CDR3 nucleotide sequence: TGTGCCAGCAGCGTAGAGCTAGCGGGGATCCACAATGAGCAGTTCTTC. Amino acids: CASSVELAGIHNEQFF. This sequence joins TRBV9 and TRBJ2-1, with 9 positions matching TRBD2. Germline values: CDR1 SGDLS, CDR2 YYNGEE. With 0 bases clipped from V and 5 bases from J, the junction kept 6 bases outside the gene matches. This CDR3 contains 16 residues.